What follows are 17 T cell receptor beta chains derived from one specimen sequenced in a study of identical twins. In TCRdb, the 5' RACE reads were re-called with MiXCR into one record per CDR3 protein. The sample records 200,000 to 300,000 distinct CDR3 sequences, roughly a tenth being singletons. Input material: memory T cells sorted from blood. The source of these receptors is a man aged 50-60 years in good health.

The chain combines TRBV5-1 with TRBJ2-5, with 10 bases identical to TRBD1. J lost 4 bases, V lost 4 bases, and 4 bases had no gene match. This CDR3 has 14 amino acids. The germline V gene has CDR1 SGHRS and CDR2 YFSETQ. CDR3 coding DNA: TGCGCCAGCAGCCTGACAGGGGGCCCAGAGACCCAGTACTTC. Its translation is CASSLTGGPETQYF.

The chain joins TRBV27 to TRBJ1-2; D remains ambiguous. V lost 3 bases to trimming and J lost 6 bases, with 11 bases between them. This CDR3 region has 13 residues. Germline values: CDR1 MNHEY, CDR2 SMNVEV (reference sequence). In DNA form, the CDR3 reads TGTGCCAGCAGTTTCGGTGCAGCCAATGGCTACACCTTC. Its protein product is CASSFGAANGYTF.

A single count supports this clonotype. A junction end diverges from the germline sequence, so it may reflect a read error. The J gene is TRBJ2-2, the V gene TRBV9; TRBD2 agrees at 15 bases. Germline lookup yields CDR1 SGDLS and CDR2 YYNGEE. This CDR3 has 16 amino acids. The CDR3 region is CASSLGLAGGTGELSF. The DNA for the CDR3 is TGTGCCAGCAGCCTGGGACTAGCGGGGGGTACTGGGGAGCTGTCTTTT.

The sample holds many counts of this clonotype. At one end, the junction sequence differs from germline, possibly due to a read error. This rearrangement joins TRBV4-3 to TRBJ2-7, with D possibly matching TRBD2 (6 bases). This CDR3 has 15 amino acids. The germline V gene encodes CDR1 LGHNA and CDR2 YSLEER. Here the CDR3 reads CASSQGVWDSNEQYF. CDR3 bases: TGCGCCAGCAGCCAAGGGGTTTGGGACTCCAACGAGCAGTACTTC.

This clonotype was counted a few times. The gene calls are TRBV7-8 and TRBJ2-7, with unresolved D. The CDR3 loop spans 14 amino acids. V was clipped by 4 bases and J by 1 base, with 11 bases between them. Looked up from germline, CDR1 is SGHVS and CDR2 is FQNEAQ. As DNA, the CDR3 is TGTGCCAGCAGCTCCCAGAGAGTTTCCTACGAGCAGTACTTC. Translated: CASSSQRVSYEQYF.

CDR3 amino acids: CASSFGGAGNEQFF. The CDR3 coding sequence is TGTGCCAGCAGCTTCGGGGGGGCCGGGAATGAGCAGTTCTTC. This sequence joins TRBV13 and TRBJ2-1; 8 nucleotides match TRBD2. Germline lookup yields CDR1 PRHDT and CDR2 FYEKMQ (reference sequence). The trim removed 3 bases at V and 7 bases at J, leaving 5 bases unmatched. This CDR3 region has 14 residues.

The rearrangement uses TRBV7-8 and TRBJ1-6, with 7 bases identical to TRBD1. The CDR3 covers 18 residues. J was trimmed by 0 bases and V by 0 bases; bases with no gene match: 5. Germline-derived CDR1 and CDR2 are SGHVS and FQNEAQ. Here the CDR3 reads CASSLAHRDSSYNSPLHF. In nucleotides, the CDR3 is TGTGCCAGCAGCTTAGCACACCGGGACAGCTCCTATAATTCACCCCTCCACTTT.

In its sample, this clonotype was seen a few times. The chain couples TRBV28 to TRBJ1-4; tentatively, D is TRBD1 (6 bases). V was shortened by 3 bases and J by 8 bases, with 22 bases between the two germline ends. CDR3 length: 17 amino acids. The V gene's germline CDR1 is MDHEN and CDR2 SYDVKM. CDR3 in amino acids: CASSLGGQQIMGEKLFF. The CDR3 DNA is TGTGCCAGCAGTTTGGGGGGACAACAGATAATGGGGGAAAAACTGTTTTTT.

In this sample, this clonotype turned up a few times. The genes are TRBV12-3 or TRBV12-4 and TRBJ2-2; D remains unclear. V lost 2 bases and J 4 bases, leaving 8 bases between the germline ends. The CDR3 is 14 amino acids. CDR3 in amino acids: CASSLNTGTGELFF. CDR3 DNA: TGTGCCAGCAGTTTAAATACCGGCACCGGGGAGCTGTTTTTT.

V and J are TRBV5-5 and TRBJ1-3; D unresolved. V shed 5 bases and J shed 0 bases, with 15 bases lying between them. In germline, CDR1 is SGHKS, CDR2 YYEKEE (reference sequence). The CDR3 runs to 16 residues. This CDR3 reads CASRIEWSTSGNTIYF. As DNA, the CDR3 is TGTGCCAGCAGAATCGAGTGGAGTACCTCTGGAAACACCATATATTTT.

V is TRBV6-1 and J is TRBJ1-5; D not certain. Germline CDR1 and CDR2: MNHNS and SASEGT. The ends were cut back, 2 bases at V and 9 bases at J, with 14 bases in the middle. The CDR3 consists of 14 residues. CDR3 sequence (DNA): TGTGCCAGCAGTGAACTACCGGGCCCAGGGCCCCAGCATTTT. Translated, it gives CASSELPGPGPQHF.

This clonotype occurred many times. V gene TRBV19 combines with J gene TRBJ1-2; 8 bases fit TRBD1. Germline V gene data show CDR1 as LNHDA and CDR2 as SQIVND (reference sequence). V trimming: 7 bases; J trimming: 6 bases; junction bases outside the gene matches: 4. CDR3 size: 12 residues. CDR3 DNA sequence: TGTGCCAGTATCGGACAGGGTGATGGCTACACCTTC. It translates to CASIGQGDGYTF. The variable domain in full, with the rest retrieved from reference TRBV19 and TRBJ1-2, is DGGITQSPKYLFRKEGQNVTLSCEQNLNHDAMYWYRQDPGQGLRLIYYSQIVNDFQKGDIAEGYSVSREKKESFPLTVTSAQKNPTAFYLCASIGQGDGYTFGSGTRLTVV.

This clonotype was observed a handful of times. The DNA for the CDR3 is TGTGCCACCAGCAGAGATAAAGGACTAGGTCAAGATACGCAGTATTTT. As protein: CATSRDKGLGQDTQYF. The gene calls are TRBV15 and TRBJ2-3; 7 nucleotides agree with TRBD2. This CDR3 has 16 amino acids. Looked up from germline, CDR1 is LNHNV and CDR2 is YYDKDF (reference sequence). After removal of 0 bases from V and 5 bases from J, the junction contained 8 bases not matched to a gene.

This clonotype was observed at least ten times. This sequence joins TRBV18 and TRBJ2-1; 8 bases are a match to TRBD2. V trimming: 3 bases; J trimming: 2 bases; junction bases outside the gene matches: 3. The germline V gene has CDR1 KGHSH and CDR2 LQKENI. The CDR3 is made up of 15 amino acids. The CDR3 nucleotides are TGTGCCAGCTCACCGTTAGCGGGACCCTACAATGAGCAGTTCTTC. Protein: CASSPLAGPYNEQFF.

The CDR3 is CASSPVRSQSSGINTGELFF. For the CDR3, the DNA is TGTGCCAGCAGCCCCGTACGCTCGCAGTCTAGCGGGATTAACACCGGGGAGCTGTTTTTT. The genes are TRBV4-2 and TRBJ2-2; 9 bases agree with TRBD2. V lost 4 bases and J lost 2; bases outside the gene matches: 17. CDR3 length: 20 residues. Germline CDR1 is LGHNA and CDR2 is YNFKEQ.

The sample holds a few counts of this clonotype. The V gene is TRBV14, the J gene TRBJ1-1; the D gene is possibly TRBD1 (5 bases). The CDR3 extends over 14 amino acids. Germline-derived CDR1 and CDR2 are SGHDN and FVKESK. Trimming removed 1 base at V and 1 base at J, with 7 bases between. The CDR3 loop reads CASSQVGGNTEAFF. Here the CDR3 DNA reads TGTGCCAGCAGCCAAGTGGGGGGGAACACTGAAGCTTTCTTT.

The rearrangement uses TRBV12-3 or TRBV12-4 and TRBJ2-1; 7 bases match TRBD2. This CDR3 contains 22 residues. V shed 2 bases and J 0 bases; nucleotides not matched to a gene: 22. The CDR3 here is CASSLSWVLGLGRIFSYNEQFF. The CDR3 DNA reads TGTGCCAGCAGTTTAAGTTGGGTGTTAGGACTAGGGCGTATTTTCTCCTACAATGAGCAGTTCTTC.